This T cell receptor beta chain derives from a study of PD-1 blockade in classical Hodgkin lymphoma. Findings and limits, study-wide: Reported findings placed baseline TCR diversity lower in newly diagnosed patients (compared with healthy donors).

The patients all showed relapse after autologous stem cell transplantation, while their brentuximab vedotin exposure varied. Best responses fell into complete response, partial response or progressive disease. Germline CDR1 and CDR2: SSHAT and FNYEAQ (reference sequence). The CDR3 extends over 14 amino acids. Trimming removed 1 base from V and 3 bases from J, with 8 bases in between. Concerning this clone: Its antigen remains unknown.

TCRdb's copy holds only in-frame clones and misses some; the assay was immunoSEQ multiplex PCR. Of about 94,000 clones listed, roughly 89% were seen once; the top ten hold approximately 12%. The sample in question was peripheral blood mononuclear cells (PBMCs), obtained before the second cycle of nivolumab. This sequence joins TRBV7-7 and TRBJ2-3; D ambiguous. The TCR originated in a human donor with classical Hodgkin lymphoma. CDR3 sequence reads: CASSLGPVTDTQYF. CDR3 in DNA: TGTGCCAGCAGCTTAGGACCTGTGACAGATACGCAGTATTTT.